This entry lists 15 T cell receptor beta chains sequenced from one sample in a study of blood T cell repertoires in COVID-19. Method: immunoSEQ multiplex PCR; TCRdb's copy keeps in-frame clones and lacks some. The data contain more than 200,000 clones, 70% to 90% of them singletons. The specimen was PBMCs or T cells enriched from blood (not recorded which). These TCRs come from a man in his thirties or forties who had recovered from COVID-19.

The V and J genes are TRBV6-5 and TRBJ1-5; 7 nucleotides line up with TRBD1. V lost 6 bases to trimming and J lost 6 bases; unmatched junction nucleotides: 5. This CDR3 region has 13 residues. The germline V gene encodes CDR1 MNHEY and CDR2 SVGAGI. The DNA for the CDR3 is TGTGCCAGCAGCGACAGGGAGGTTCAGCCCCAGCATTTT. The encoded protein is CASSDREVQPQHF.

The genes are TRBV18 and TRBJ1-6; possible D gene TRBD1, 6 bases. The germline CDR1 and CDR2 sequences are KGHSH and LQKENI. The V gene lost 3 bases and the J gene lost 7 bases, with 13 bases spanning the gap. The CDR3 totals 15 residues. CDR3 amino acids: CASSPGQGSNSPLHF. The CDR3 DNA reads TGTGCCAGCTCACCGGGGCAGGGGTCGAATTCACCCCTCCACTTT.

The rearrangement links TRBV2 to TRBJ1-5, with 8 bases fitting TRBD1. The CDR3 sequence is 16 residues long. V trimming: 4 bases; J trimming: 4 bases; junction bases outside the gene matches: 9. Germline V gives CDR1 SNHLY, CDR2 FYNNEI. The DNA of the CDR3 is TGTGCCAGCAGTGTCCTCCGGACAGGGAAAAATCAGCCCCAGCATTTT. Translated, it gives CASSVLRTGKNQPQHF. The whole variable domain, filled in from reference TRBV2 and TRBJ1-5, reads EPEVTQTPSHQVTQMGQEVILRCVPISNHLYFYWYRQILGQKVEFLVSFYNNEISEKSEIFDDQFSVERPDGSNFTLKIRSTKLEDSAMYFCASSVLRTGKNQPQHFGDGTRLSIL.

This sequence joins TRBV7-2 and TRBJ2-7, with 9 bases that match TRBD2. Germline CDR1 and CDR2: SGHTA and FQGNSA. The CDR3 has 17 residues. With V trimmed by 5 bases and J by 1 base, 12 bases remained unmatched. The CDR3 DNA sequence: TGTGCCAGCAGCCCCGAGGAGGCGGGAGGGCCTTCCTACGAGCAGTACTTC. This codes for CASSPEEAGGPSYEQYF.

This clone was seen a few times. This rearrangement joins TRBV5-1 to TRBJ2-2; 8 nucleotides line up with TRBD1. Per the germline V gene, CDR1 is SGHRS and CDR2 is YFSETQ. The CDR3 totals 14 residues. V was pared by 6 bases and J by 5 bases, with 6 bases of the junction left unmatched. As DNA, the CDR3 is TGCGCCAGCATCCAAGGGGACAGGACCGGGGAGCTGTTTTTT. It yields the protein CASIQGDRTGELFF.

The chain combines TRBV18 with TRBJ2-7; the D gene is possibly TRBD2 (6 bases). The length of the CDR3 is 13 residues. V lost 6 bases, J lost 3 bases, and 12 bases lay in between. CDR1 and CDR2 (germline): KGHSH, LQKENI. The CDR3 DNA reads TGTGCCAGCTCGGGCCAGGGAGGCTACGAGCAGTACTTC. Translated, it gives CASSGQGGYEQYF.

This clone was seen only a few times. Additional DNA sequences in this sample encode the identical CDR3. The chain has TRBV29-1 and TRBJ2-1; D may be TRBD2 (7 bases). Germline assignment: CDR1 SQVTM and CDR2 ANQGSEA. The CDR3 sequence is 13 residues long. V gave up 6 bases and J gave up 1 base, with 10 bases separating them. DNA for the CDR3: TGCAGCGTACAGGGAGGGTCCTACAATGAGCAGTTCTTC. This sequence encodes CSVQGGSYNEQFF.

This clone was found once. The chain uses TRBV10-1 and TRBJ2-2; perhaps TRBD1 as D (6 bases). Germline-derived CDR1 and CDR2 are WNHNN and SYGVQD (reference sequence). V was pared by 6 bases and J by 4 bases, with 15 bases between. The CDR3 spans 15 residues. Here the CDR3 reads CASRATGSGTGELFF. The CDR3 DNA sequence: TGCGCCAGCAGAGCAACAGGGTCGGGCACCGGGGAGCTGTTTTTT.

The V gene is TRBV18, the J gene TRBJ2-5; D is perhaps TRBD2 (6 bases). The CDR3 has 16 residues. Germline V gene sequence: CDR1 KGHSH, CDR2 LQKENI. Trimming took 4 bases from V and 2 from J, leaving 17 bases between them. The CDR3 DNA reads as TGTGCCAGCTCACGAATTAGAGTACGGGAGCAAGAGACCCAGTACTTC. This encodes CASSRIRVREQETQYF. Looking up the rest from reference TRBV18 and TRBJ2-5 gives the full variable domain: NAGVMQNPRHLVRRRGQEARLRCSPMKGHSHVYWYRQLPEEGLKFMVYLQKENIIDESGMPKERFSAEFPKEGPSILRIQQVVRGDSAAYFCASSRIRVREQETQYFGPGTRLLVL.

The chain couples TRBV10-1 to TRBJ2-1; 12 bases are a match to TRBD2. After removal of 1 base from V and 8 bases from J, the junction contained 6 bases not matched to a gene. CDR3 length: 16 amino acids. CDR1 and CDR2 (germline): WNHNN, SYGVQD (reference sequence). CDR3 sequence: CASSEWLAGGRDEQFF. The CDR3 DNA reads TGCGCCAGCAGTGAGTGGCTAGCGGGAGGGCGCGATGAGCAGTTCTTC.

With regard to this clone: Germline and junction disagree at one end, which may indicate a read error. The rearrangement joins TRBV20-1 to TRBJ1-1; 8 bases map to TRBD1. The V gene's germline CDR1 is DFQATT and CDR2 SNEGSKA (reference sequence). This CDR3 has 16 residues. Written as DNA, the CDR3 is TGCAGTTCTAGTACCTCACCCGGGACAGGGAACACTGAAGCTTTCTTT. Translating it yields CSSSTSPGTGNTEAFF.

The chain links TRBV2 to TRBJ2-7; TRBD1 agrees at 7 bases. J lost 9 bases, V lost 8 bases, and 13 bases had no gene match. CDR3 length: 13 residues. Germline V gene sequence: CDR1 SNHLY, CDR2 FYNNEI. CDR3 in DNA: TGTGCCAGCCGGACAAGAGTACAGGGGTCGCAGTACTTC. As protein: CASRTRVQGSQYF. Looking up the rest from reference TRBV2 and TRBJ2-7 gives the full variable domain: EPEVTQTPSHQVTQMGQEVILRCVPISNHLYFYWYRQILGQKVEFLVSFYNNEISEKSEIFDDQFSVERPDGSNFTLKIRSTKLEDSAMYFCASRTRVQGSQYFGPGTRLTVT.

The chain uses TRBV14 and TRBJ2-2; 7 bases line up with TRBD1. This CDR3 is built from 15 residues. V was pared by 5 bases and J by 2 bases, with 5 bases of the junction left unmatched. From germline, CDR1 is SGHDN and CDR2 FVKESK. The CDR3 region is CASSVRDRNTGELFF. The CDR3 coding sequence is TGTGCCAGCAGCGTCCGGGACAGAAACACCGGGGAGCTGTTTTTT.

This chain joins TRBV28 and TRBJ1-6, with 7 bases identical to TRBD1. There are 12 residues in the CDR3. The trim removed 6 bases at V and 8 bases at J, leaving 1 base unmatched. CDR1 is MDHEN and CDR2 is SYDVKM in the germline V gene. As DNA, the CDR3 is TGTGCCAGCAGGGGGACAGATTCACCCCTCCACTTT. As protein: CASRGTDSPLHF.

CDR3 coding DNA: TGTGCCAGCACCACCGCTGGGAGGGGGGCCGGCACTGAAGCTTTCTTT. This gives the protein CASTTAGRGAGTEAFF. The rearrangement uses TRBV27 and TRBJ1-1; D may be TRBD1 (6 bases). The V gene lost 7 bases and the J gene lost 4 bases, with 22 bases spanning the gap. The CDR3 covers 16 residues. From germline, CDR1 is MNHEY and CDR2 SMNVEV (reference sequence).